This T cell receptor (beta chain) originates from a study of cytomegalovirus exposure and HLA in healthy donors. Primers: 60 Vbeta forward and 13 Jbeta reverse. TCRdb keeps only in-frame clones here, not all; method: immunoSEQ multiplex PCR. The sample shows about 170,000 clones, approximately 84% of them seen only once. With respect to this clone: Its antigen is not identified.

Study-level points and caveats: A likely sequencing artifact accounted for one observed cluster of highly shared sequence variants. Most TCR sequences were uncommon, yet certain public TCRs appeared in many donors. Reports credit the classifier with highly specific, highly sensitive diagnosis of cytomegalovirus status. According to the study, around 150 TCR beta chains were cytomegalovirus-associated.

The CDR3 spans 14 residues. Germline V CDR1 and CDR2: SGDLS, YYNGEE. The germline V and J ends were trimmed by 0 bases and 7 bases, with 8 bases remaining between them. The sample taken for sequencing was PBMCs. The sequence derives from a girl between 10 and 17 years old in good health and CMV-seropositive. This chain uses TRBV9 with TRBJ1-6; D is undetermined. CDR3 DNA sequence: TGTGCCAGCAGCGTAGACCCAACAAATTCACCCCTCCACTTT. Residues: CASSVDPTNSPLHF.